This T cell receptor (beta chain) stems from a study of T cell clonality in common variable immunodeficiency (dated by TCRdb to the mid-2010s). The study at large found these results: Despite equal DNA input, controls averaged roughly 80,000 unique sequences per sample versus around 30,000 in CVID samples. Differences among patients in the CVID cohort limited the correlations between repertoire features and clinical complications. The authors noted that sequencing repertoires of T cell subpopulations would be needed to clarify what caused the increased clonality in CVID. Healthy controls shared more TCRbeta clones with each other than CVID subjects shared among themselves (p < 0.0001). TCRbeta clonality was higher in CVID subjects than in healthy controls (t-test p = 0.018), and the increase was most characteristic of about a third of subjects. Reportedly, TCRbeta sequences from CVID had fewer deletions and N-nucleotide insertions, and highly modified clones with 13 or more V deletions were absent from CVID.

This clone was counted ten times or more. It lacks a known antigen. The read comes to an end 3 residues before the CDR3 does, leaving the germline J gene to fill in the end. V loses 7 bases, J loses 0 bases, and the germline ends lie 4 bases apart. The CDR3, cysteine through phenylalanine, is 12 amino acids long. The DNA covers only part of the CDR3, 27 bases in frame from base 1. Taken from the germline V gene (reference sequence), the CDR1 and CDR2 loops are LNHDA and SQIVND. Equivalent amounts of genomic DNA from CVID and control samples were used as sequencing input. For every sample, a 60 bp segment covering the rearranged TCRbeta CDR3 region was amplified and then sequenced. The immunoSEQ assay, a bias-corrected multiplex PCR combined with high-throughput sequencing, was used to amplify TCRbeta. The source study handled its data this way. Each unique nucleotide sequence was treated as a clone and annotated with V, D and J genes, copy number and frequency. Sequences were labeled productive if in frame, and non-productive if out of frame or containing stop codons. As previously described, clonality was calculated on the basis of Shannon's entropy. The predicted amino acid sequences of productive clones were used to derive mean CDR3 Kyte-Doolittle hydropathy. The R hclust function was used to hierarchically cluster scaled V gene usage with Manhattan distance and complete linkage. Clone sharing by CDR3 amino acid sequence was assessed by resampling 12 repertoires per group over 100 rounds. The repertoires were searched for 60 to 70 published EBV-specific TCRbeta sequences and roughly 250 published CMV-specific TCRbeta sequences. A couple of CVID samples yielding fewer than 10,000 sequences were excluded from analysis, leaving approximately 40 CVID repertoires. Not all clones reach the TCRdb copy of this immuneACCESS table, which keeps in-frame sequences only. Checked studies attribute under half of the gap to unresolved V genes and leave the rest unexplained. The V and J calls and clone size are taken from that table; D and trimming were inferred from the DNA. The table puts around 30,000 clones in this sample, none counted just once. The ten most abundant clones make up 3.8% of the sample.

Most CVID patients and most healthy controls were of Caucasian heritage. Heparinized peripheral whole blood samples of roughly 5 to 8.5 ml were collected from each donor. Genomic DNA from adults with common variable immune deficiency (CVID) and from healthy adult controls was used to sequence TCRbeta CDR3 repertoires. The control group comprised some 22 healthy adult volunteers, around twelve female and about 10 male, aged about 20 to 70 years with a mean age of approximately 30. Diluted blood was density-centrifuged over Hypaque 1077 or Ficoll-Paque to isolate peripheral blood mononuclear cells. Genomic DNA was extracted from unsorted mononuclear cells by Qiagen column purification or by a centrifugation-based method.

This sequence was found in a person between 18 and 75 years old in good health. Sequencing used peripheral blood mononuclear cells. The rearrangement joined TRBV19 to TRBJ1-3, with the D segment identity uncertain. CDR3 bases read: TGTGCCAGTATCAGCTCTGGAAACACC. Its protein reads: CASISSGNT. The full CDR3 is CASISSGNTIYF.